This T cell receptor beta chain was captured in a study of identical twins. General study findings and limits: Partly confounded zero-insertion analyses could result from invariant MAIT and iNKT cells. Twins shared beta out-of-frame sequences in excess, but this excess was weaker. Out-of-frame alpha sequences shared between twins exhibited an excess of low generation probability.

TCRdb fed the 5' RACE reads into MiXCR, producing one record per CDR3 protein. The sample records about 240,000 distinct CDR3 sequences, roughly 10% being singletons. The germline gives CDR1 LNHNV, CDR2 YYDKDF (reference sequence). The length of the CDR3 is 14 residues. The V gene lost 8 bases and the J gene lost 2 bases, with 15 bases spanning the gap. There are a few counts of this clonotype. As yet, its antigen is unknown. This clonotype was obtained from a man over 45 in good health. The V call is TRBV15, the J call TRBJ2-5; D is perhaps TRBD1 or TRBD2 (7 bases each). Sequencing input: memory T cells sorted from blood. The DNA for the CDR3 is TGTGCCACCGAAGGGAGGGGGCGTCAAGAGACCCAGTACTTC. This encodes CATEGRGRQETQYF.